A single sample gave rise to the 3 T cell receptor beta chains below, sequenced in a study of blood T cell repertoires in COVID-19. Libraries were prepared by immunoSEQ multiplex PCR; TCRdb keeps only in-frame clonotypes and omits some of them. Seen here are hundreds of thousands of clones, more than 85% observed once, and the top ten hold 1.6%. Specimen: PBMCs or T cells enriched from blood (not recorded which). The receptors shown here come from a woman between 50 and 59 years old who had recovered from COVID-19.

The chain recombines TRBV28 with TRBJ1-1, with unresolved D. Trimming took 2 bases from V and 11 from J, leaving 18 bases between them. CDR3 length: 14 amino acids. The germline CDR1 and CDR2 sequences are MDHEN and SYDVKM. The CDR3 region is CASSLLLSNQNAFF. For the CDR3, the DNA is TGTGCCAGCAGTTTACTACTCTCTAATCAAAACGCTTTCTTT.

This chain joins TRBV6-5 and TRBJ1-2; D perhaps matches TRBD1 (6 bases). V shed 8 bases and J shed 6 bases, with 13 bases lying between them. The germline V gene has CDR1 MNHEY and CDR2 SVGAGI. The CDR3 loop spans 12 amino acids. Written as DNA, the CDR3 is TGTGCCAGCGTTACTCCAGGGGATGGCTACACCTTC. This sequence encodes CASVTPGDGYTF.

The chain employs TRBV6-2 or TRBV6-3 and TRBJ2-5, with a tentative D call TRBD1 (6 bases). CDR1 is MNHEY and CDR2 is SVGEGT in the germline V gene. The length of the CDR3 is 14 residues. The V end lost 5 bases, the J end lost 5 bases, and 15 bases lay between the germline ends. The CDR3 DNA reads TGTGCCAGCAGTCTCTACAGGGATTGGGAGACCCAGTACTTC. Residues: CASSLYRDWETQYF.